The source of this TCR beta chain is a study of T cells in pancreatic ductal adenocarcinoma. Broader study findings: Tumor samples had fewer productive templates and around 7.2-fold fewer unique clonotypes than blood.

TCRdb keeps only in-frame clones here, not all; method: immunoSEQ multiplex PCR. The table lists more than 85,000 clones, about 96% of them singletons. Selected pancreatic ductal adenocarcinoma patients had undergone surgery without neoadjuvant therapy. About this clone itself: Its antigen remains unidentified.

Sequences were obtained from PBMCs. The clonotype originates from a human donor with pancreatic ductal adenocarcinoma.

In nucleotides, the CDR3 is TGTGCCAGCGGGAGGGGAGAGGTACACGAGCAGTACTTC. Encoded protein: CASGRGEVHEQYF. V and J are TRBV2 and TRBJ2-7; 7 positions agree with TRBD2. CDR1 is SNHLY and CDR2 is FYNNEI in the germline V gene. The ends lost 8 bases at V and 5 bases at J; junction bases unmatched: 9. The CDR3 extends over 13 amino acids.